The clone carrying this T cell receptor beta chain was detected ten times or more. What it recognizes is unknown. Subjects aged 18 to 65 presented with newly diagnosed hyperthyroidism of less than 2 months' duration. The sample originates from a study of T cells in Graves' hyperthyroidism and ophthalmopathy. Study in general: Peripheral blood was acquired at first diagnosis, ahead of any therapy whatsoever. Study findings and constraints: Most clonotypes expanded in the thyroid (above 0.001) were also present in blood. The model foresaw ophthalmopathy a median roughly 6.5 months prior to onset.

The CDR3 contains 13 residues. The germline V and J ends were trimmed by 5 bases and 8 bases, with 15 bases remaining between them. Germline CDR1 KGHSH, CDR2 LQKENI. TCR beta CDR3 sequences were amplified from RNA transcripts. A set of HTBI primers served as the primers for a first-round RT-PCR of the TCR CDR3. MiXCR, applied by TCRdb to the multiplex PCR reads, yields one record per CDR3 protein. Altogether 400,000 to 550,000 distinct CDR3 sequences are present, approximately 15% being singletons, with the ten largest covering roughly 17%. This chain uses TRBV18 with TRBJ1-2; no firm D call. The receptor's source is a woman aged 18-35 years with Graves' hyperthyroidism. The specimen was blood. The CDR3 spells CASSIDPYMGYTF. In DNA, the CDR3 is TGTGCCAGCTCAATTGACCCCTACATGGGCTACACCTTC. The full variable domain, completed using reference TRBV18 and TRBJ1-2, is NAGVMQNPRHLVRRRGQEARLRCSPMKGHSHVYWYRQLPEEGLKFMVYLQKENIIDESGMPKERFSAEFPKEGPSILRIQQVVRGDSAAYFCASSIDPYMGYTFGSGTRLTVV.